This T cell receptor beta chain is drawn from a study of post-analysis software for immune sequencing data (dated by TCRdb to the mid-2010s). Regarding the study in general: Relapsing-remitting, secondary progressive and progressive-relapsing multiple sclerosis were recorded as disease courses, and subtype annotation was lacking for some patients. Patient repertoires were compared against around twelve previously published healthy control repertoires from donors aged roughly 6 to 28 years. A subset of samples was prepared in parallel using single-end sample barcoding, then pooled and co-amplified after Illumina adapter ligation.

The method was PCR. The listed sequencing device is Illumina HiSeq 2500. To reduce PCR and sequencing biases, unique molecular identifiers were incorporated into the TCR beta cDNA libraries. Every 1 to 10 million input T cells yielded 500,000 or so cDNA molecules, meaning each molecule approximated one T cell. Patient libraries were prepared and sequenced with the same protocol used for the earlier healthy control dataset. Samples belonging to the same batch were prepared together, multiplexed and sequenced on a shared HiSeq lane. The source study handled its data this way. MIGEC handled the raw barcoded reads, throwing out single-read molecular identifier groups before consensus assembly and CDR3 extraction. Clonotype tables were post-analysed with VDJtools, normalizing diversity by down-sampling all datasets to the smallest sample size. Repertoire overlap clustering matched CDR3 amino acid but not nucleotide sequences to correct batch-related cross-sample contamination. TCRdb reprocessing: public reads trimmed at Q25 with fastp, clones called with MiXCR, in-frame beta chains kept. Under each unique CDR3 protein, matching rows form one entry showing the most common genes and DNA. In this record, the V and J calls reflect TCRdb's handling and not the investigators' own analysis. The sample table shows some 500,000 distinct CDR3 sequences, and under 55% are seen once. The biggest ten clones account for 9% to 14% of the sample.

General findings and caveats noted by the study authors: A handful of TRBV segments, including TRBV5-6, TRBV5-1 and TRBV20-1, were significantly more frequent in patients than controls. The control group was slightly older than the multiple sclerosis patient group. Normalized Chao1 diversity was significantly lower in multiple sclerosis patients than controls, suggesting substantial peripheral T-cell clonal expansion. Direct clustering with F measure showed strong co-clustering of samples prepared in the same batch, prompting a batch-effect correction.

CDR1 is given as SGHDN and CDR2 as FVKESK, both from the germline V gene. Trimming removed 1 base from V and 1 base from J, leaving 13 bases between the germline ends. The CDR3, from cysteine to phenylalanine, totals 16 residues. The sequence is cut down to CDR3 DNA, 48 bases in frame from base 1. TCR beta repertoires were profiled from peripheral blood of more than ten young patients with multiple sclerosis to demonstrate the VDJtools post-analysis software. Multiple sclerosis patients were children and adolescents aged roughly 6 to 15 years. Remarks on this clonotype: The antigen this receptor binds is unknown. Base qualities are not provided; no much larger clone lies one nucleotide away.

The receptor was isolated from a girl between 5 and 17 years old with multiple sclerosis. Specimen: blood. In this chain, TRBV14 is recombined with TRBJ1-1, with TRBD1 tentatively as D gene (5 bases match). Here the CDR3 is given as CASSQGLGVGNTEAFF. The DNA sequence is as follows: TGTGCCAGCAGCCAAGGTTTGGGGGTTGGGAACACTGAAGCTTTCTTT.